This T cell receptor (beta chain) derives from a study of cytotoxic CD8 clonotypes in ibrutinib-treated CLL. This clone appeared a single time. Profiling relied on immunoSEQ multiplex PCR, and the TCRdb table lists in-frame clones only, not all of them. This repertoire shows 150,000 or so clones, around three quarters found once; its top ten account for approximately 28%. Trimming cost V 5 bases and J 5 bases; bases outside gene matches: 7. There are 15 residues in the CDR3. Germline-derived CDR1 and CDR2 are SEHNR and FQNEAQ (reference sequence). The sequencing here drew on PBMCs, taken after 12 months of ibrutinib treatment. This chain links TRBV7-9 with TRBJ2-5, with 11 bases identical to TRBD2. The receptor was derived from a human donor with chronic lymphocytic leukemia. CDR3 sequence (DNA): TGTGCCAGCAGCCAACTGACTAGCGGGATGGAGACCCAGTACTTC. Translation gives CASSQLTSGMETQYF.